This TCR beta chain was sequenced in a study of CXCR3-negative and CXCR3-positive naive CD8 T cells. Study results and limitations: Unlike memory cells, which differed, naive CXCR3-negative and CXCR3-positive cells had similar TRBV-TRBJ usage.

UMI labels and 5' RACE were used to prepare the TRB cDNA libraries. TCRdb reanalyzed the 5' RACE reads, giving one entry per CDR3 protein sequence and no DNA. This sample's table has 75,000 to 100,000 distinct CDR3 sequences. The CDR3 is 11 residues long. Germline CDR1 is SQVTM and CDR2 is ANQGSEA. A note on this clonotype: The target antigen is unknown.

This sequence joins TRBV29-1 and TRBJ2-1. Material for sequencing was naive CXCR3- CD8+ T cells from blood. Specified subset: CD45RO-CCR7+CD27+CD95- naive CD8+ T cells lacking CXCR3 (TNR3-). The TCR sequence derives from a human donor in good health. Some clones in this sample may be carry-over from other donors' samples. CDR3: CSVDIYNEQFF.